The 20 T cell receptor beta chains presented below share a single source sample, sequenced in a study of CXCR3-negative and CXCR3-positive naive CD8 T cells. Study outcomes and limitations: More hydrophobic TRB CDR3s were found in CXCR3-positive naive cells than in CXCR3-negative naive cells.

UMI-labeled 5' RACE yielded the TRB cDNA libraries. Following a re-call of the 5' RACE reads, TCRdb has one entry per CDR3 protein and lacks DNA. Seen in this sample are 50,000 or so distinct CDR3 sequences; the ten most common clones hold roughly 0.6%. Their antigens remain unidentified. The sample consisted of naive CXCR3+ CD8+ T cells from blood. The subset was: CD45RO-CCR7+CD27+CD95- naive CD8+ T cells expressing CXCR3 (TNR3+). Every receptor here comes from a human donor in good health. Some clones in this sample may be carry-over from other donors' samples.

The gene calls are TRBV6-2 or TRBV6-3 and TRBJ2-7; with no DNA, the TCRdb D assignment of TRBD1 cannot be verified. CDR3 size: 15 residues. Germline values: CDR1 MNHEY, CDR2 SVGEGT. The CDR3 is CATRRAGPLGLEQYF.

J is TRBJ2-2 and V is TRBV7-3. This CDR3 is 17 amino acids long. Per germline, CDR1 SGHTA and CDR2 FQGTGA. The CDR3 is CASSLDLGSVNTGELFF.

The chain employs TRBV19 and TRBJ2-5; the TCRdb call, TRBD1, lacks DNA for checking. The CDR3 is 12 amino acids. The germline V gene encodes CDR1 LNHDA and CDR2 SQIVND (reference sequence). The CDR3 loop reads CASGPGPETQYF. Filled out from reference TRBV19 and TRBJ2-5, the complete variable domain reads DGGITQSPKYLFRKEGQNVTLSCEQNLNHDAMYWYRQDPGQGLRLIYYSQIVNDFQKGDIAEGYSVSREKKESFPLTVTSAQKNPTAFYLCASGPGPETQYFGPGTRLLVL.

This chain links TRBV29-1 with TRBJ1-1. This CDR3 spans 13 amino acids. Germline CDR1 SQVTM, CDR2 ANQGSEA. The CDR3 is CSVKRFDSPEAFF.

The chain links TRBV5-4 to TRBJ2-1; the TCRdb D gene call, TRBD1, has no DNA to confirm it. CDR1 SGHNT and CDR2 YYREEE come from the germline V gene (reference sequence). The CDR3 loop spans 15 amino acids. CDR3 residues: CASSLDRGKYNEQFF.

This chain joins TRBV4-3 and TRBJ2-3. This CDR3 comprises 16 residues. Looked up from germline, CDR1 is LGHNA and CDR2 is YSLEER. This CDR3 reads CASSQDRLTSTDTQYF.

This chain connects TRBV9 to TRBJ1-2; TCRdb outputs TRBD1, but without DNA this stays unchecked. Germline V CDR1 and CDR2: SGDLS, YYNGEE. The CDR3 sequence is 16 residues long. The CDR3 loop is CASSVVRDGSDYGYTF.

The chain couples TRBV15 to TRBJ1-4; TCRdb proposes TRBD1, but this gene call is untestable without DNA. The CDR3 is made up of 17 amino acids. The germline V gene encodes CDR1 LNHNV and CDR2 YYDKDF (reference sequence). The CDR3 is CATSRVLLDRANEKLFF.

J is TRBJ2-7 and V is TRBV4-2; TCRdb's assignment of TRBD2 cannot be checked, as there is no DNA. This CDR3 region has 14 residues. From germline, CDR1 is LGHNA and CDR2 YNFKEQ. Here the CDR3 reads CASSQEGLTYEQYF.

This chain links TRBV10-3 with TRBJ2-5. CDR1 and CDR2 from the germline V gene are ENHRY and SYGVKD. The CDR3 is made up of 13 amino acids. CDR3 sequence: CAISEAFGETQYF.

J is TRBJ1-5 and V is TRBV7-9; TCRdb outputs TRBD1, but without DNA this stays unchecked. This CDR3 has 17 residues. CDR1 is SEHNR, CDR2 FQNEAQ, per germline (reference sequence). The CDR3 protein is CASSSSGTGVFNQPQHF.

The chain employs TRBV7-6 and TRBJ1-2. This CDR3 is built from 13 residues. From germline, CDR1 is SGHVS and CDR2 FNYEAQ. This CDR3 is CASSLEGYYGYTF.

The V and J genes are TRBV12-3 or TRBV12-4 and TRBJ2-7; without DNA, the TCRdb call of TRBD2 cannot be checked. The CDR3 sequence is 13 residues long. CDR3: CASSLGLHPEQYF.

The chain recombines TRBV7-9 with TRBJ2-7; the D call of TRBD2 rests on TCRdb alone, since no DNA is present to check it. This CDR3 is 17 amino acids long. Germline values: CDR1 SEHNR, CDR2 FQNEAQ (reference sequence). The chain's CDR3 is CASSLVPNGPATYEQYF.

This rearrangement joins TRBV6-5 to TRBJ2-1; TCRdb gives TRBD2 as the D gene, but with no DNA this cannot be confirmed. This CDR3 is 14 amino acids long. The germline V gene has CDR1 MNHEY and CDR2 SVGAGI. The CDR3 reads CASSYYGPHNEQFF.

V is TRBV6-5 and J is TRBJ2-1; TCRdb reports TRBD1, a call that lacks DNA to check it against. The germline V gene encodes CDR1 MNHEY and CDR2 SVGAGI. This CDR3 contains 16 residues. CDR3 amino acids: CASRVKEGGIFNEQFF.

The V call is TRBV2, the J call TRBJ1-5; the D call from TCRdb, TRBD1, cannot be confirmed without DNA. Germline assignment: CDR1 SNHLY and CDR2 FYNNEI. The CDR3 runs to 17 residues. This CDR3 reads CASSGTGGFGSNQPQHF.

The V and J genes are TRBV28 and TRBJ2-1; TCRdb proposes TRBD1, but this gene call is untestable without DNA. Germline V gene data show CDR1 as MDHEN and CDR2 as SYDVKM. The CDR3 covers 13 residues. The CDR3 spells CASGGPSYNEQFF. The full variable domain, completed using reference TRBV28 and TRBJ2-1, is DVKVTQSSRYLVKRTGEKVFLECVQDMDHENMFWYRQDPGLGLRLIYFSYDVKMKEKGDIPEGYSVSREKKERFSLILESASTNQTSMYLCASGGPSYNEQFFGPGTRLTVL.

The gene calls are TRBV20-1 and TRBJ2-3; TCRdb returns TRBD1, unconfirmable since there is no DNA. Germline lookup yields CDR1 DFQATT and CDR2 SNEGSKA (reference sequence). The CDR3 runs 18 residues. CDR3 in amino acids: CSALPRDRVWGRTDTQYF.

The genes are TRBV28 and TRBJ1-2. This CDR3 comprises 15 residues. CDR1 is MDHEN and CDR2 is SYDVKM in the germline V gene. CDR3 region: CASSLQGALPNGYTF.